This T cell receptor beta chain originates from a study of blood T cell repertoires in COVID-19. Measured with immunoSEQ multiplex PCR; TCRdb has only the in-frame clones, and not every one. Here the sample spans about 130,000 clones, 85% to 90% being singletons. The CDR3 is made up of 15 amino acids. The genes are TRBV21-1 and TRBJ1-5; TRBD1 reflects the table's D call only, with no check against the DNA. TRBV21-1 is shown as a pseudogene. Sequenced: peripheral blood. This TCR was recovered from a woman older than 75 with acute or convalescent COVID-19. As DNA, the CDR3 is TGTGCCAGCAGCATCCGGAGGGACAGACATCAGCCCCAGCATTTT. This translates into CASSIRRDRHQPQHF.